These T cell receptor beta chains were read from a single sample in a study of blood T cell repertoires in COVID-19. Profiled with immunoSEQ multiplex PCR; TCRdb holds only in-frame clones, not every one. The sample has about 200,000 clones, around 84% seen once. The sequenced sample consisted of peripheral blood. The receptors were gathered from a man in his 60s with acute or convalescent COVID-19. Each CDR3 is given with its conserved first and last residue. A D gene is named only where the DNA matches it firmly. Not every row has a clone size; where given, it reads once, few, many or a size class.

length: 14; J: TRBJ1-6; V: TRBV7-2; size: -; D: TRBD1; CDR3: CASSSPGQNSPLHF; DNA: TGTGCCAGCAGCTCTCCGGGACAGAATTCACCCCTCCACTTT
length: 11; J: TRBJ2-7; V: TRBV10-2; size: -; D: -; CDR3: CASVTGREQYF; DNA: TGCGCCAGCGTGACAGGACGGGAGCAGTACTTC
length: 14; J: TRBJ1-5; V: TRBV2; size: -; D: -; CDR3: CASSEFRQVEPQHF; DNA: TGTGCCAGCAGTGAATTCAGGCAGGTTGAGCCCCAGCATTTT
length: 15; J: TRBJ2-3; V: TRBV12-5; size: -; D: TRBD1; CDR3: CASGPGQGVTDTQYF; DNA: TGTGCTAGTGGTCCCGGACAGGGGGTCACAGATACGCAGTATTTT
length: 18; J: TRBJ2-3; V: TRBV24-1; size: -; D: TRBD2; CDR3: CATSDRITGGGYTDTQYF; DNA: TGTGCCACCAGTGACCGTATAACTGGCGGGGGGTACACAGATACGCAGTATTTT
length: 16; J: TRBJ1-4; V: TRBV9; size: -; D: -; CDR3: CASSVDSGRGGSKLFF; DNA: TGTGCCAGCAGCGTAGATTCGGGGAGGGGAGGGAGCAAACTGTTTTTT
length: 16; J: TRBJ2-5; V: TRBV27; size: once; D: TRBD1; CDR3: CASSLGTGGGQETQYF; DNA: TGTGCCAGCAGTCTCGGGACAGGGGGTGGTCAAGAGACCCAGTACTTC
length: 14; J: TRBJ2-6; V: TRBV6-5; size: -; D: TRBD1; CDR3: CASKGAGGANVLTF; DNA: TGTGCCAGCAAGGGGGCAGGGGGGGCCAACGTCCTGACTTTC
length: 13; J: TRBJ1-3; V: TRBV24-1; size: -; D: TRBD1; CDR3: CATSGQGGNTIYF; DNA: TGTGCCACCAGTGGACAGGGGGGAAACACCATATATTTT
length: 13; J: TRBJ1-1; V: TRBV7-6; size: -; D: -; CDR3: CASSLGGDTEAFF; DNA: TGTGCCAGCAGCTTAGGCGGGGACACTGAAGCTTTCTTT
length: 15; J: TRBJ2-5; V: TRBV27; size: -; D: -; CDR3: CASSLSGREGETQYF; DNA: TGTGCCAGCAGTTTATCGGGCAGGGAAGGAGAGACCCAGTACTTC
length: 15; J: TRBJ1-2; V: TRBV4-3; size: -; D: TRBD1; CDR3: CASSQDLTGLYGYTF; DNA: TGCGCCAGCAGCCAAGATTTGACAGGGCTCTATGGCTACACCTTC
length: 14; J: TRBJ2-1; V: TRBV6-2/TRBV6-3; size: -; D: TRBD1; CDR3: CASSYSTGYNEQFF; DNA: TGTGCCAGCAGTTACTCGACAGGGTACAATGAGCAGTTCTTC
length: 14; J: TRBJ2-4; V: TRBV7-2; size: -; D: TRBD2; CDR3: CASSLGGAKNIQYF; DNA: TGTGCCAGCAGCTTGGGGGGGGCCAAAAACATTCAGTACTTC
length: 13; J: TRBJ2-5; V: TRBV5-1; size: -; D: -; CDR3: CASRPTFEETQYF; DNA: TGCGCCAGCAGGCCGACATTCGAAGAGACCCAGTACTTC
length: 15; J: TRBJ2-3; V: TRBV29-1; size: -; D: -; CDR3: CSAAFGGPGTDTQYF; DNA: TGCAGCGCCGCGTTCGGGGGGCCAGGCACAGATACGCAGTATTTT
length: 16; J: TRBJ2-4; V: TRBV6-6; size: few; D: -; CDR3: CASSRISWAAKNIQYF; DNA: TGTGCCAGCAGCCGAATCTCGTGGGCCGCCAAAAACATTCAGTACTTC
length: 10; J: TRBJ1-2; V: TRBV27; size: -; D: -; CDR3: CASRGVGYTF; DNA: TGTGCCAGCCGGGGGGTTGGCTACACCTTC
length: 13; J: TRBJ1-1; V: TRBV29-1; size: -; D: -; CDR3: CSVEGRRNTEAFF; DNA: TGCAGCGTTGAGGGCAGGCGGAACACTGAAGCTTTCTTT